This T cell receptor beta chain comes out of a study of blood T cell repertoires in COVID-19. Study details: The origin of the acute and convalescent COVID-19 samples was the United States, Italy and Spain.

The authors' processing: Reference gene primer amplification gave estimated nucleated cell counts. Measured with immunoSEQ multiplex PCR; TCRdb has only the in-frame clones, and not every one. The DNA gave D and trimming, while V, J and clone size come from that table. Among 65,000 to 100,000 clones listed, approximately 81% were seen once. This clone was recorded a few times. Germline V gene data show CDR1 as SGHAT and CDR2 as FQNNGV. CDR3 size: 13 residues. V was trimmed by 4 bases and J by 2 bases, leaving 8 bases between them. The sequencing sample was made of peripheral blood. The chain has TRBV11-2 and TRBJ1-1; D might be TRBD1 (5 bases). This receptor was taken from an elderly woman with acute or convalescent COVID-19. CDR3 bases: TGTGCCAGCAGCTCGGGACTAAACACTGAAGCTTTCTTT. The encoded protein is CASSSGLNTEAFF. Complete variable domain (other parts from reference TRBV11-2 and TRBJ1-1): EAGVAQSPRYKIIEKRQSVAFWCNPISGHATLYWYQQILGQGPKLLIQFQNNGVVDDSQLPKDRFSAERLKGVDSTLKIQPAKLEDSAVYLCASSSGLNTEAFFGQGTRLTVV.